This TCR beta chain appears in the sequencing data of a study of cytomegalovirus exposure and HLA in healthy donors. The PCR used 60 Vbeta and 13 Jbeta primers. Method: immunoSEQ multiplex PCR; TCRdb's copy keeps in-frame clones and lacks some. Found here are under 200,000 clones, over 70% of them singletons; the top ten hold 4% to 5.5%. To note about this clone: Antigen: not known.

J gave up 1 base and V 5 bases, and 5 bases lay outside the gene matches. The CDR3 totals 16 residues. Germline lookup yields CDR1 MDHEN and CDR2 SYDVKM. Study-level results: In a later analysis, TCR beta V- and J-gene trimming was associated with a missense DCLRE1C variant.

The specimen was PBMCs. This TCR was recovered from a man aged 25-40 years in good health and CMV-seronegative. The rearrangement uses TRBV28 and TRBJ2-5; TRBD2 matches 12 bases. Here the CDR3 DNA reads TGTGCCAGCAGTCCCGGGACTAGCGGGTTCCAAGAGACCCAGTACTTC. This encodes CASSPGTSGFQETQYF.